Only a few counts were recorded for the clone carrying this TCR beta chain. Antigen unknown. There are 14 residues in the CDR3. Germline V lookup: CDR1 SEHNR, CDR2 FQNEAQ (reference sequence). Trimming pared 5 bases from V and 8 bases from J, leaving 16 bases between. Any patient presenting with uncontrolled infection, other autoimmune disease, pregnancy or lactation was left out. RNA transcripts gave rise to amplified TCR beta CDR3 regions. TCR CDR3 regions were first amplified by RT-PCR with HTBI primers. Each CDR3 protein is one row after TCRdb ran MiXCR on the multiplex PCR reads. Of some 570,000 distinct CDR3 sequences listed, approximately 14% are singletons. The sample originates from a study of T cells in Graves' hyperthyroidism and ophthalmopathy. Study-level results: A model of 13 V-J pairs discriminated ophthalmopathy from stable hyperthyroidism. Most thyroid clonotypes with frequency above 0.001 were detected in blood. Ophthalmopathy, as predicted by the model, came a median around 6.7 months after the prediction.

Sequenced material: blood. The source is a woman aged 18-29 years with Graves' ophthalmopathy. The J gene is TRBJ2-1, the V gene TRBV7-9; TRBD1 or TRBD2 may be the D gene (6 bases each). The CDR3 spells CASSQGLPGDEQFF. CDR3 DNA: TGTGCCAGCAGCCAAGGACTACCAGGGGATGAGCAGTTCTTC.